The next 16 T cell receptor beta chains were all read from a single sample in a study of Ad26.COV2.S vaccination and SARS-CoV-2 variants. Sequencing was performed with immunoSEQ multiplex PCR; in TCRdb, only in-frame clones are kept and a portion is missing. The sample holds about 350,000 clones; more than 75% are singletons and the top ten take less than 4%. The treatment is: over 15 received Ad26.COV2.S at low or high dose, single or two shots; about 5 received placebo; per-sample allocation not given. After the first vaccine or placebo injection, samples were drawn on day 63. Sequenced material: peripheral blood, taken in a trial of Ad26.COV2.S vaccine versus placebo. The receptor source for this set is a person between 18 and 60 years old who received the Ad26.COV2.S COVID-19 vaccine or a placebo.

The chain links TRBV11-2 to TRBJ1-1, with D maybe TRBD1 (6 bases). This CDR3 has 18 amino acids. Germline lookup yields CDR1 SGHAT and CDR2 FQNNGV. V lost 5 bases and J lost 4, with 26 bases in between. CDR3 sequence reads: CASSPTRLYGGIGTEAFF. In nucleotides, the CDR3 is TGTGCCAGCAGCCCAACAAGACTGTACGGGGGCATCGGCACTGAAGCTTTCTTT.

The chain carries TRBV21-1 and TRBJ2-7. TRBV21-1 is described as a pseudogene. The CDR3 is 15 amino acids. CDR3 in amino acids: CASSKGGTVTYEQYF. CDR3 coding DNA: TGTGCCAGCAGCAAAGGAGGGACCGTAACCTACGAGCAGTACTTC.

This chain links TRBV5-8 with TRBJ1-2; D unresolved. Per germline, CDR1 SGHTS and CDR2 YDEGEE. Deletions cut 0 bases from V and 4 bases from J, with 25 bases between. This CDR3 is 19 amino acids long. In nucleotides, the CDR3 is TGTGCCAGCAGCTTGGAGGTTAGTGTTGGCGGCTCCACTGCCTATGGCTACACCTTC. Translated: CASSLEVSVGGSTAYGYTF.

The chain carries TRBV7-2 and TRBJ1-5, with 8 positions matching TRBD1. The CDR3 spans 15 residues. Trimming at V came to 3 bases and at J to 1 base, leaving 2 bases not matched to a gene. Germline V gene sequence: CDR1 SGHTA, CDR2 FQGNSA. CDR3 in amino acids: CASSLTGASNQPQHF. DNA for the CDR3: TGTGCCAGCAGCTTGACAGGGGCCAGCAATCAGCCCCAGCATTTT.

The chain is built from TRBV27 and TRBJ2-3, with 8 nucleotides matching TRBD2. This CDR3 is built from 16 residues. Germline V CDR1 and CDR2: MNHEY, SMNVEV (reference sequence). After removal of 1 base from V and 1 base from J, the junction contained 4 bases not matched to a gene. Here the CDR3 reads CASSLLSGGGTDTQYF. DNA of the CDR3: TGTGCCAGCAGTTTATTGTCGGGAGGGGGCACAGATACGCAGTATTTT.

The rearrangement uses TRBV28 and TRBJ1-4; a weak D match, TRBD1 (6 bases). The germline gives CDR1 MDHEN, CDR2 SYDVKM. The CDR3 runs 15 residues. Trimming removed 6 bases from V and 3 bases from J, with 14 bases in between. The CDR3 DNA follows: TGTGCCAGCAGAAATAGGGGGGAACCTAATGAAAAACTGTTTTTT. Its protein product is CASRNRGEPNEKLFF.

The rearrangement joins TRBV9 to TRBJ2-1; 13 bases are shared with TRBD2. The CDR3 runs 15 residues. V was pared by 4 bases and J by 8 bases, with 6 bases of the junction left unmatched. The germline gives CDR1 SGDLS, CDR2 YYNGEE. DNA of the CDR3: TGTGCCAGCAGCCTAGGGACTAGCGGGGTCTATGAGCAGTTCTTC. This translates into CASSLGTSGVYEQFF.

This clone was found a few times. The chain uses TRBV19 and TRBJ1-6, with 10 positions matching TRBD1. CDR1 LNHDA and CDR2 SQIVND come from the germline V gene (reference sequence). With 9 bases clipped from V and 10 bases from J, the junction kept 12 bases outside the gene matches. The CDR3 sequence is 15 residues long. The CDR3 DNA sequence: TGTGCCAGCACAATTGGGACAGGGGTAGAGTCACCCCTCCACTTT. Amino acid sequence: CASTIGTGVESPLHF.

The chain carries TRBV5-1 and TRBJ2-7; no clear D. From germline, CDR1 is SGHRS and CDR2 YFSETQ. The V end lost 1 base, the J end lost 5 bases, and 10 bases lay between the germline ends. The CDR3 totals 13 residues. The CDR3 region is CASSLRLFHEQYF. The CDR3 DNA reads TGCGCCAGCAGCTTGAGACTTTTCCACGAGCAGTACTTC.

This chain links TRBV6-5 with TRBJ2-5, with TRBD1 identical over 9 bases. Germline V gene lookup returns CDR1 MNHEY and CDR2 SVGAGI. The CDR3 is 14 residues long. Losses at the gene ends were 4 bases for V and 4 bases for J; bases not matched to a gene: 4. The DNA of the CDR3 is TGTGCCAGCAGTTCTCCGACAGGGGGAGAGACCCAGTACTTC. Its protein product is CASSSPTGGETQYF.

The chain combines TRBV7-2 with TRBJ2-7, with D unresolved. V was cut by 5 bases and J by 2 bases, with 10 bases left in between. CDR1 and CDR2 (germline): SGHTA, FQGNSA. The CDR3 is made up of 13 amino acids. In DNA form, the CDR3 reads TGTGCCAGCAGCCCCTTCCAGGCCTACGAGCAGTACTTC. The encoded protein is CASSPFQAYEQYF. Supplemented by reference TRBV7-2 and TRBJ2-7, the full variable domain reads GAGVSQSPSNKVTEKGKDVELRCDPISGHTALYWYRQSLGQGLEFLIYFQGNSAPDKSGLPSDRFSAERTGGSVSTLTIQRTQQEDSAVYLCASSPFQAYEQYFGPGTRLTVT.

The chain is built from TRBV20-1 and TRBJ1-2; no reliable D call. V was shortened by 6 bases and J by 8 bases, with 13 bases between the two germline ends. This CDR3 spans 11 amino acids. Germline values: CDR1 DFQATT, CDR2 SNEGSKA (reference sequence). Here the CDR3 reads CSAGGGQGYTF. In DNA form, the CDR3 reads TGCAGTGCCGGAGGAGGCCAAGGCTACACCTTC.

The gene calls are TRBV4-3 and TRBJ1-1; no reliable D call. This CDR3 is 14 amino acids long. Per the germline V gene, CDR1 is LGHNA and CDR2 is YSLEER. V was cut by 4 bases and J by 1 base, with 10 bases left in between. The CDR3 region is CASSRAARNTEAFF. For the CDR3, the DNA is TGCGCCAGCAGCCGAGCAGCCAGGAACACTGAAGCTTTCTTT.

The chain recombines TRBV18 with TRBJ1-2, with 9 bases identical to TRBD1. V gave up 4 bases and J gave up 0 bases; unmatched junction bases: 9. Per the germline V gene, CDR1 is KGHSH and CDR2 is LQKENI. This CDR3 contains 17 residues. The CDR3, as DNA: TGTGCCAGCTCACGCGGGACAGGGTCGATAGCTAACTATGGCTACACCTTC. Encoded protein: CASSRGTGSIANYGYTF. The variable domain in full, completed from reference TRBV18 and TRBJ1-2, reads NAGVMQNPRHLVRRRGQEARLRCSPMKGHSHVYWYRQLPEEGLKFMVYLQKENIIDESGMPKERFSAEFPKEGPSILRIQQVVRGDSAAYFCASSRGTGSIANYGYTFGSGTRLTVV.

V and J are TRBV7-8 and TRBJ2-7, with D perhaps matching TRBD2 (6 bases). The CDR3 has 14 residues. V shed 5 bases and J shed 4 bases, with 15 bases lying between them. The germline gives CDR1 SGHVS, CDR2 FQNEAQ. CDR3 nucleotides: TGTGCCAGCAGCCCCGTGGCGGGGATGTACGAGCAGTACTTC. It yields the protein CASSPVAGMYEQYF. The full variable domain, completed using reference TRBV7-8 and TRBJ2-7, is GAGVSQSPRYKVAKRGQDVALRCDPISGHVSLFWYQQALGQGPEFLTYFQNEAQLDKSGLPSDRFFAERPEGSVSTLKIQRTQQEDSAVYLCASSPVAGMYEQYFGPGTRLTVT.

The chain combines TRBV6-7 with TRBJ1-2, with D maybe TRBD1 (6 bases). TRBV6-7 is assigned to the ORF class and has an uncertain function. CDR3 length: 16 residues. V was shortened by 6 bases and J by 4 bases, with 21 bases between the two germline ends. For the CDR3, the DNA is TGTGCCAGCAGGCGAGTCGGGACAATGGTATGCTATGGCTACACCTTC. Protein sequence: CASRRVGTMVCYGYTF.